The following is a TCR beta chain sequence with its context. What it binds is unknown. This record belongs to a study of identifying expanded T cells in peripheral blood. TCRdb keeps only in-frame clones here, not all; method: immunoSEQ multiplex PCR. The repertoire consists of 120,000 or so clones, with more than 75% occurring once and the leading ten covering roughly 3.3%. CDR1 KGHSH and CDR2 LQKENI come from the germline V gene. V was shortened by 3 bases and J by 0 bases, with 8 bases between the two germline ends. This CDR3 region has 14 residues. Study-level results: Over approximately two and four weeks, about 15 and 18 clones changed, versus more than 1 between replicates.

The chain carries TRBV18 and TRBJ2-5; D is ambiguous. The TCR comes from a person aged 18-70 years in good health. Sequences were obtained from blood. CDR3 DNA sequence: TGTGCCAGCTCACCCCCGGCTTACCAAGAGACCCAGTACTTC. As protein: CASSPPAYQETQYF.